The T cell receptor (beta chain) described here comes from a study of cytomegalovirus exposure and HLA in healthy donors. At the level of the study: The same platform as the roughly 670 first-cohort repertoires was used for the roughly 130 validation repertoires, a later analysis reported. The study's findings and limits: First-cohort TCR clusters tended to co-occur in the roughly 130 validation repertoires, a later analysis found. Overall, about 160 TCR beta chains were annotated as cytomegalovirus-associated. Specific recognition of CMV antigens was confirmed in vitro for a few chains (all CMV-associated).

Of note for this clone: Its matching antigen is unknown.

Sequenced by immunoSEQ multiplex PCR; TCRdb stores in-frame clones only, minus some. Of more than 95,000 clones detected, about 82% appear once; the ten largest clones hold roughly 5.3%. Germline CDR1 is SGHVS and CDR2 is FQNEAQ. J lost 6 bases, V lost 0 bases, and 15 bases had no gene match. The CDR3 has 20 residues. The sample comprised PBMCs. The J gene is TRBJ2-1, the V gene TRBV7-8; 12 bases are shared with TRBD2. The sequence was collected from a man younger than 35 in good health and CMV-seronegative. The CDR3 reads CASSLAGLAGNVHLRNEQFF. In DNA form, the CDR3 reads TGTGCCAGCAGCTTAGCCGGACTAGCGGGGAATGTGCACCTACGCAATGAGCAGTTCTTC.